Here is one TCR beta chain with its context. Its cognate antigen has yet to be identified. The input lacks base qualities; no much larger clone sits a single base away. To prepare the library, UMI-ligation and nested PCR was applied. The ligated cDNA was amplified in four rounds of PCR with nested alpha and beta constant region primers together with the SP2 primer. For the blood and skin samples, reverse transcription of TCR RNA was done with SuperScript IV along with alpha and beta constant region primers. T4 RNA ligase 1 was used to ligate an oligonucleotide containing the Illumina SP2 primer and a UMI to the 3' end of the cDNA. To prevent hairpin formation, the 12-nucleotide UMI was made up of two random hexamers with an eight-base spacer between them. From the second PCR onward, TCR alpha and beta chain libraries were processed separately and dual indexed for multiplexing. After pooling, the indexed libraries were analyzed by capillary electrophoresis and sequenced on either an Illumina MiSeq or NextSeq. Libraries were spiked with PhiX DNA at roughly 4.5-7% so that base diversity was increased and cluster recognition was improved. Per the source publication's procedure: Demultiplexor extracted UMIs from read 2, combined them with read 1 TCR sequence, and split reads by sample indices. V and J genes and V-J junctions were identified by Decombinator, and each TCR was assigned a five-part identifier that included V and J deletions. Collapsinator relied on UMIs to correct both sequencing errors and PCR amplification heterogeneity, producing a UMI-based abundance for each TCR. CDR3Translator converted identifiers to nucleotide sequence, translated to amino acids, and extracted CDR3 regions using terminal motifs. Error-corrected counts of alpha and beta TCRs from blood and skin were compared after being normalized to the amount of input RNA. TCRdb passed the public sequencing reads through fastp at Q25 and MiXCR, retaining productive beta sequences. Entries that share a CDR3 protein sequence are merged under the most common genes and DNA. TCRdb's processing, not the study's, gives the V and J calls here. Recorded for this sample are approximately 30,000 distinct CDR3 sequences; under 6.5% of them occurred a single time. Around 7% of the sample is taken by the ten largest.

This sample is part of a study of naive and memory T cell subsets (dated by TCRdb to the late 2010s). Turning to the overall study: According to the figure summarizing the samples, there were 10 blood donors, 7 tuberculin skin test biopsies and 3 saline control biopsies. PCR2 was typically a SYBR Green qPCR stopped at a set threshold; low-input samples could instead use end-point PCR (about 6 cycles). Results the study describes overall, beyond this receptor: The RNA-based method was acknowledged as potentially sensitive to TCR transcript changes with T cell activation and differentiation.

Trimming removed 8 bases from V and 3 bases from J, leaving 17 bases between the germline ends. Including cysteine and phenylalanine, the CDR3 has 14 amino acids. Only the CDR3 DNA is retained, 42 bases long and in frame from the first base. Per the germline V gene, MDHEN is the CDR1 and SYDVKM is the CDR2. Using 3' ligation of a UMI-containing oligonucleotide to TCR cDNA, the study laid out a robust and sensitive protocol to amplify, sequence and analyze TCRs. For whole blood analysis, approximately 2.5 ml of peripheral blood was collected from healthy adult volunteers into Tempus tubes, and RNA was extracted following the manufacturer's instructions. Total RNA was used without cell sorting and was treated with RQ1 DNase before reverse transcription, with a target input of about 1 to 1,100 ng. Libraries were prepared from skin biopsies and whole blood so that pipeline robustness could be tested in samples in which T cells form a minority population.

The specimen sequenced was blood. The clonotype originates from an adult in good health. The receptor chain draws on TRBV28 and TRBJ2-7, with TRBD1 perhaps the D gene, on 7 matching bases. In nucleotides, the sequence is TGTGCCAGCTCCGGACAGGAGGGCGTCTACGAGCAGTACTTC. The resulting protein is CASSGQEGVYEQYF.